This TCR beta chain was identified during a study of shared clonotypes between healthy human individuals. Study-level results: The study's rarefaction showed incomplete sorted-subset sequencing despite large depth.

In the original workflow: Filtering differed since immunoSEQ provided only junctions, with no quality scores. The assay was immunoSEQ multiplex PCR, and TCRdb's table has in-frame clones only and misses some. That table is the source of V, J and clone size, and D and trimming were worked out from the DNA. In the table there are approximately 650,000 clones, around 95% of which are singletons. Naive CD8 cells were CD45RO-negative, positively selected for CCR7, excluding terminally differentiated effector memory CD45RA+ cells. Of note for this clone: What it binds is unknown.

This CDR3 spans 14 amino acids. Germline values: CDR1 MNHEY, CDR2 SVGAGI. V shed 5 bases and J 8 bases; nucleotides not matched to a gene: 10. The chain combines TRBV6-5 with TRBJ1-2; TRBD1 aligns across 8 bases. This clonotype was sampled from a woman under 40 in good health. Sequencing was carried out using naive CD8+ T cells sorted from blood. CDR3 sequence reads: CASSLRTGIDGYTF. The CDR3 nucleotides are TGTGCCAGCAGTCTTCGGACAGGGATTGACGGCTACACCTTC.